The 30 T cell receptor beta chains in this list originate from one sample, sequenced in a study of spatial heterogeneity in lung cancer. TCRdb reanalysed the 5' RACE reads using MiXCR and keeps one entry per CDR3 protein. The sample has 20,000 to 30,000 distinct CDR3 sequences; approximately 9.5% are singletons. Study results and caveats: Tumors with more nonsynonymous mutations had more expanded intratumoral alpha and beta TCRs.

The time point: sample taken at primary tumor resection. What these receptors recognize is not known. The sequencing here drew on lung tumor tissue, taken at surgery. All receptors derive from a male donor with early-stage non-small cell lung cancer.

This clonotype showed up just a few times. This sequence joins TRBV6-5 and TRBJ1-6; maybe TRBD1 (5 bases). CDR3 size: 15 residues. Trimming removed 4 bases at V and 15 bases at J, with 22 bases between. Germline V gene lookup returns CDR1 MNHEY and CDR2 SVGAGI. The CDR3 sequence: CASSSLGANLLFLHF. In nucleotides, the CDR3 is TGTGCCAGCAGTTCCCTCGGGGCTAACCTTTTATTCCTCCACTTT.

The chain couples TRBV4-2 to TRBJ2-2, with D maybe TRBD2 (7 bases). V lost 1 base, J lost 6 bases, and 15 bases lay in between. The CDR3 length is 16 residues. Germline V lookup: CDR1 LGHNA, CDR2 YNFKEQ. The CDR3 DNA sequence: TGTGCCAGCAGCCAAGGGGGAGGGGGATTCGCCGGGGAGCTGTTTTTT. Encoded protein: CASSQGGGGFAGELFF.

Ten or more counts support this clonotype. The rearrangement joins TRBV5-1 to TRBJ2-1; D ambiguous. This CDR3 is built from 11 residues. Germline CDR1 SGHRS, CDR2 YFSETQ. V was pared by 3 bases and J by 9 bases, with 7 bases between. In DNA, the CDR3 is TGCGCCAGCAGCTGGGCGGCTGAGCAGTTCTTC. The encoded protein is CASSWAAEQFF.

This clonotype showed up many times. The rearrangement uses TRBV6-5 and TRBJ2-5, with D perhaps being TRBD1 or TRBD2 (5 bases each). Germline CDR1 MNHEY, CDR2 SVGAGI. The V end was cut by 6 bases, the J end by 7 bases, with 21 bases between. This CDR3 is built from 15 residues. The CDR3 region is CASRTLSGRTGTQYF. CDR3 sequence (DNA): TGTGCCAGCAGGACTCTTTCGGGACGAACAGGGACCCAGTACTTC.

This clonotype was detected ten times or more. The genes are TRBV29-1 and TRBJ2-3, with 9 bases matching TRBD1. CDR1 SQVTM and CDR2 ANQGSEA come from the germline V gene. The CDR3 runs to 14 residues. The V gene end was trimmed by 6 bases and the J gene end by 2 bases; junction bases not matched to a gene: 6. Written as DNA, the CDR3 is TGCAGCGTGGGGGGACAGGGCCCCACAGATACGCAGTATTTT. Translation gives CSVGGQGPTDTQYF.

In its sample, this clonotype was seen many times. The V gene is TRBV7-2, the J gene TRBJ2-1; 14 bases are a match to TRBD2. The CDR3 is made up of 19 amino acids. The junction had 18 bases not matched to a gene; V was cut back by 5 bases and J by 9 bases. The germline gives CDR1 SGHTA, CDR2 FQGNSA. CDR3 bases: TGTGCCAGCAGCCGAGGGACCCCCGGGACTAGCGGGAGTGACGGTGAGCAGTTCTTC. It yields the protein CASSRGTPGTSGSDGEQFF.

This clonotype has a handful of counts. The gene calls are TRBV29-1 and TRBJ2-1; 8 nucleotides align to TRBD2. Germline CDR1 and CDR2: SQVTM and ANQGSEA. This CDR3 has 14 residues. Germline trimming cut 7 bases from V and 7 bases from J; bases unmatched to any gene: 12. The CDR3 loop is CSAPTSELVNEQFF. Written as DNA, the CDR3 is TGCAGCGCCCCGACTAGCGAGCTTGTTAATGAGCAGTTCTTC.

In this sample, this clonotype turned up a few times. The chain joins TRBV20-1 to TRBJ2-7, with 8 bases identical to TRBD2. CDR1 and CDR2 (germline): DFQATT, SNEGSKA (reference sequence). J gave up 5 bases and V 3 bases, and 12 bases lay outside the gene matches. The CDR3 runs to 15 residues. The CDR3 nucleotides read TGCAGTGCTAGCCCCCCCTGGGAGCGGGGGCACGAGCAGTACTTC. This gives the protein CSASPPWERGHEQYF.

The chain combines TRBV20-1 with TRBJ2-5; possibly TRBD2 for D (7 bases). The CDR3 spans 15 residues. Trimming took 0 bases from V and 1 from J, leaving 12 bases between them. Germline V gene lookup returns CDR1 DFQATT and CDR2 SNEGSKA (reference sequence). CDR3 sequence reads: CSARDLRGAQETQYF. The CDR3 DNA is TGCAGTGCTAGAGATCTACGGGGGGCCCAAGAGACCCAGTACTTC.

There are many counts of this clonotype. Compared with germline, one end of the junction differs, possibly owing to a read error. The J gene is TRBJ2-3, the V gene TRBV20-1; no clear D. Germline CDR1 is DFQATT and CDR2 is SNEGSKA (reference sequence). The CDR3 covers 10 residues. For the CDR3, the DNA is TGTAGTGCTTACACAGATACGCAGTATTTT. It is translated as CSAYTDTQYF.

V and J are TRBV6-8 and TRBJ1-5; D is unresolved. The CDR3 is 14 amino acids. V was cut by 2 bases and J by 3 bases, with 8 bases left in between. Germline lookup yields CDR1 MNHGY and CDR2 SAAAGT. CDR3 region: CASSYRLFNQPQHF. The CDR3 coding sequence is TGTGCCAGCAGTTACCGGCTCTTCAATCAGCCCCAGCATTTT.

The chain uses TRBV18 and TRBJ2-2; D might be TRBD1 (6 bases). Trimming left V 3 bases short and J 7 bases short, with 15 bases between. The CDR3 sequence is 15 residues long. CDR1 and CDR2 from the germline V gene are KGHSH and LQKENI. The CDR3 DNA reads TGTGCCAGCTCACCGGACAGAGTCGGTCACGGGGAGCTGTTTTTT. It translates to CASSPDRVGHGELFF.

This clonotype was observed at least ten times. The chain recombines TRBV4-2 with TRBJ1-2, with TRBD1 identical over 9 bases. Germline-derived CDR1 and CDR2 are LGHNA and YNFKEQ. With 4 bases clipped from V and 4 bases from J, the junction kept 7 bases outside the gene matches. The CDR3 contains 15 residues. In nucleotides, the CDR3 is TGTGCCAGCAGCCTGGGGGACAGGGCCCTCTATGGCTACACCTTC. Its translation: CASSLGDRALYGYTF.

This clonotype has ten or more counts. The gene calls are TRBV4-2 and TRBJ2-5, with unresolved D. CDR1 is LGHNA and CDR2 is YNFKEQ in the germline V gene. The CDR3 extends over 14 amino acids. Trimming took off 1 base at V and 2 bases at J, with 8 bases between the two ends. The DNA of the CDR3 is TGTGCCAGCAGCCAAGGGCGCGAGCAAGAGACCCAGTACTTC. It encodes CASSQGREQETQYF.

The sample holds a few counts of this clonotype. J is TRBJ2-2 and V is TRBV7-2; D unresolved. In germline, CDR1 is SGHTA, CDR2 FQGNSA. V was pared by 3 bases and J by 6 bases, with 8 bases between. The CDR3 has 13 residues. The CDR3 sequence: CASSFRFPGELFF. In DNA form, the CDR3 reads TGTGCCAGCAGCTTCCGGTTCCCCGGGGAGCTGTTTTTT.

This clonotype has ten or more counts. This sequence joins TRBV4-3 and TRBJ2-5; a possible D gene is TRBD1 (6 bases). With 1 base removed from V and 2 bases from J, the gap between germline ends came to 11 bases. The CDR3 has 15 amino acids. Germline V lookup: CDR1 LGHNA, CDR2 YSLEER. The CDR3 loop is CASSQGTVRQETQYF. The CDR3 region has the DNA TGCGCCAGCAGCCAAGGGACAGTTCGGCAAGAGACCCAGTACTTC.

This clonotype was observed many times. The chain recombines TRBV20-1 with TRBJ2-2; tentatively, D is TRBD2 (5 bases). Trimming left V 2 bases short and J 1 base short, with 14 bases between. Germline CDR1 reads DFQATT; CDR2 reads SNEGSKA (reference sequence). There are 16 residues in the CDR3. CDR3 region: CSARPLVALNTGELFF. CDR3 DNA: TGCAGTGCTAGACCCTTGGTAGCGCTGAACACCGGGGAGCTGTTTTTT.

This clonotype was observed many times. The V call is TRBV6-6, the J call TRBJ2-5; D not certain. Germline assignment: CDR1 MNHNY and CDR2 SVGAGI (reference sequence). This CDR3 comprises 13 residues. V was cut by 2 bases and J by 10 bases, with 14 bases left in between. The CDR3 sequence: CASSYDPFGDQYF. The CDR3 bases are TGTGCCAGCAGTTACGACCCTTTTGGGGACCAGTACTTC.

This clonotype was observed many times. This chain joins TRBV19 and TRBJ1-6; D unclear. Germline CDR1 reads LNHDA; CDR2 reads SQIVND (reference sequence). Trimming pared 3 bases from V and 0 bases from J, leaving 9 bases between. CDR3 length: 16 residues. CDR3 loop: CASSIGRSSYNSPLHF. As DNA, the CDR3 is TGTGCCAGTAGTATCGGGAGGAGCTCCTATAATTCACCCCTCCACTTT. The full variable domain, its missing parts supplied by reference TRBV19 and TRBJ1-6, is DGGITQSPKYLFRKEGQNVTLSCEQNLNHDAMYWYRQDPGQGLRLIYYSQIVNDFQKGDIAEGYSVSREKKESFPLTVTSAQKNPTAFYLCASSIGRSSYNSPLHFGNGTRLTVT.

CDR3 amino acids: CASSLRGTSGQMYYNNEQFF. CDR3 bases: TGTGCCAGCAGCTTGAGGGGGACTAGCGGCCAAATGTACTACAACAATGAGCAGTTCTTC. This sequence joins TRBV7-6 and TRBJ2-1; TRBD2 matches 11 bases. From germline, CDR1 is SGHVS and CDR2 FNYEAQ. The CDR3 has 20 residues. V dropped 3 bases and J dropped 5; count of bases not matched to a gene: 18.

In this sample, this clonotype turned up a few times. The rearrangement uses TRBV15 and TRBJ2-7; TRBD2 might be the D (6 bases). The CDR3 is made up of 16 amino acids. Trimming cost V 1 base and J 4 bases, with 17 bases left between them. Germline assignment: CDR1 LNHNV and CDR2 YYDKDF (reference sequence). The CDR3 is CATSRAGTQPSYEQYF. CDR3 bases: TGTGCCACCAGCAGAGCCGGGACTCAGCCTTCTTACGAGCAGTACTTC. Full variable domain (outside the CDR3, taken from reference TRBV15 and TRBJ2-7): DAMVIQNPRYQVTQFGKPVTLSCSQTLNHNVMYWYQQKSSQAPKLLFHYYDKDFNNEADTPDNFQSRRPNTSFCFLDIRSPGLGDTAMYLCATSRAGTQPSYEQYFGPGTRLTVT.

This clonotype was counted between two and nine times. V usage is TRBV6-5 and J usage is TRBJ1-6; D ambiguous. This CDR3 spans 15 amino acids. V was shortened by 5 bases and J by 3 bases, with 11 bases between the two germline ends. Germline V gene data show CDR1 as MNHEY and CDR2 as SVGAGI. CDR3 sequence: CASSPRVYYNSPLHF. In nucleotides, the CDR3 is TGTGCCAGCAGTCCCCGGGTCTACTATAATTCACCCCTCCACTTT.

At least ten counts were recorded for this clonotype. An end of the junction does not agree with germline; a read error may underlie this. V usage is TRBV4-3 and J usage is TRBJ2-1; perhaps TRBD2 as D (6 bases). The CDR3 length is 14 residues. The germline CDR1 and CDR2 sequences are LGHNA and YSLEER. The CDR3 bases are TGCGCCAGCAGCCAACGCAGCGGGTTCCCGGCAAGATCCTTC. Translation gives CASSQRSGFPARSF.

This clonotype showed up many times. The V call is TRBV20-1, the J call TRBJ2-7; 8 nucleotides line up with TRBD1. After removal of 6 bases from V and 7 bases from J, the junction contained 11 bases not matched to a gene. The germline V gene has CDR1 DFQATT and CDR2 SNEGSKA (reference sequence). The CDR3 length is 13 residues. CDR3 loop: CSAPGQAWEEQYF. CDR3 nucleotide sequence: TGCAGTGCCCCGGGACAGGCTTGGGAGGAGCAGTACTTC.

A few counts support this clonotype. The chain links TRBV7-8 to TRBJ2-5; D is unresolved. Trimming shortened V by 1 base and J by 7 bases, and 13 bases separated the two germline ends. This CDR3 comprises 14 residues. Germline V gives CDR1 SGHVS, CDR2 FQNEAQ. The CDR3 sequence: CASSLDQFSGTQYF. As DNA, the CDR3 is TGTGCCAGCAGCTTAGACCAGTTTTCGGGGACCCAGTACTTC.

This clonotype was recorded at least ten times. The chain combines TRBV7-2 with TRBJ1-5; no firm D call. Trimming left V 4 bases short and J 1 base short, with 11 bases between. The V gene's germline CDR1 is SGHTA and CDR2 FQGNSA. The CDR3 sequence is 15 residues long. The CDR3 DNA follows: TGTGCCAGCAGCTCCGAGCTGAAGAGCAATCAGCCCCAGCATTTT. It yields the protein CASSSELKSNQPQHF. The full variable domain, its missing parts supplied by reference TRBV7-2 and TRBJ1-5, is GAGVSQSPSNKVTEKGKDVELRCDPISGHTALYWYRQSLGQGLEFLIYFQGNSAPDKSGLPSDRFSAERTGGSVSTLTIQRTQQEDSAVYLCASSSELKSNQPQHFGDGTRLSIL.

This clonotype occurred a few times. This chain connects TRBV27 to TRBJ1-5; 7 nucleotides agree with TRBD1. The CDR3 sequence is 16 residues long. Germline V CDR1 and CDR2: MNHEY, SMNVEV (reference sequence). J was trimmed by 6 bases and V by 0 bases; bases with no gene match: 8. As DNA, the CDR3 is TGTGCCAGCAGTTTATCTCCGACAGGGACAAGTCAGCCCCAGCATTTT. Its translation is CASSLSPTGTSQPQHF.

V is TRBV27 and J is TRBJ2-1; D might be TRBD1 (6 bases). The CDR3 runs to 14 residues. The germline V gene encodes CDR1 MNHEY and CDR2 SMNVEV (reference sequence). With 5 bases removed from V and 9 bases from J, the gap between germline ends came to 17 bases. CDR3 DNA: TGTGCCAGCAGTCTCTCCAACAGGGCCGGTGAGCAGTTCTTC. This encodes CASSLSNRAGEQFF.

This clonotype occurred a few times. The V call is TRBV5-1, the J call TRBJ2-3; perhaps TRBD2 as D (5 bases). The V gene lost 5 bases and the J gene lost 2 bases, with 9 bases spanning the gap. The CDR3 runs to 13 residues. Germline values: CDR1 SGHRS, CDR2 YFSETQ. CDR3 nucleotides: TGCGCCAGCAGAACTAGTGTCACAGATACGCAGTATTTT. The encoded protein is CASRTSVTDTQYF.

This clonotype has at least ten counts. V usage is TRBV7-2 and J usage is TRBJ2-5; no reliable D call. The V gene's germline CDR1 is SGHTA and CDR2 FQGNSA. This CDR3 spans 11 amino acids. Between the trimmed V and J ends, which lost 1 base and 7 bases, there was a span of 4 bases. CDR3 nucleotide sequence: TGTGCCAGCAGCTTAGATGGGACCCAGTACTTC. It is translated as CASSLDGTQYF.